The T cell receptor (beta chain) under discussion was sequenced for a study of T cell responses to AZD1222 COVID-19 vaccine. Profiling relied on immunoSEQ multiplex PCR, and the TCRdb table lists in-frame clones only, not all of them. The repertoire holds 150,000 or so clones, with 85% to 95% as singletons. CDR1 is SGHRS, CDR2 YFSETQ, per germline. There are 14 residues in the CDR3. V dropped 4 bases and J dropped 4 bases, with 14 bases sitting between them. This clonotype originated in an adult in good health. Source: peripheral blood, taken on day 0 of AZD1222 vaccination. The chain uses TRBV5-1 and TRBJ1-2; D is perhaps TRBD1 (5 bases). The CDR3 nucleotides read TGCGCCAGCAGCGAGGAACGAGGGGTCTATGGCTACACCTTC. Its protein product is CASSEERGVYGYTF.